Listed below are T cell receptor beta chains from one sample, sequenced in a study of blood T cell repertoires in COVID-19. The data were produced by immunoSEQ multiplex PCR, yet TCRdb's version contains in-frame clones alone and is incomplete. The sample lists tens of thousands of clones, 77% occurring once. The specimen was peripheral blood. Receptors originate from a human donor with active or convalescent COVID-19. The donor label of this sample is uncertain. Each CDR3 is given with its conserved first and last residue. The D gene is left open where the match is weak. The size entry is marked missing in some rows and otherwise reads once, few, many or a size class.

TRBJ2-5,12,NA,NA,TRBV10-1,CASSESYGTQYF,TGCGCCAGCAGTGAAAGCTATGGGACCCAGTACTTC
TRBJ1-2,17,NA,NA,TRBV4-2,CASSQAIRVVANYGYTF,TGTGCCAGCAGCCAAGCTATCAGGGTTGTAGCTAACTATGGCTACACCTTC
TRBJ1-2,14,NA,TRBD1,TRBV5-8,CASSPGTDLGGYTF,TGTGCCAGCAGCCCCGGGACAGACCTGGGCGGCTACACCTTC
TRBJ2-5,15,few,TRBD2,TRBV7-2,CASEWTSGLQETQYF,TGTGCCAGCGAATGGACTAGCGGATTACAAGAGACCCAGTACTTC
TRBJ2-3,16,NA,NA,TRBV7-3,CASSSSGRGGTDTQYF,TGTGCCAGCAGCTCCAGCGGACGCGGGGGCACAGATACGCAGTATTTT
TRBJ2-1,12,once,NA,TRBV6-1,CASAMSYNEQFF,TGTGCCAGCGCAATGAGCTACAATGAGCAGTTCTTC
TRBJ1-3,17,once,TRBD1,TRBV2,CASSPRQGQIAGNTIYF,TGTGCCAGCAGCCCCCGACAGGGGCAGATAGCTGGAAACACCATATATTTT
TRBJ1-1,14,once,NA,TRBV5-1,CASSFSGMNTEAFF,TGCGCCAGCAGCTTCTCGGGAATGAACACTGAAGCTTTCTTT
TRBJ1-2,13,NA,TRBD1,TRBV11-2,CASSLWTGDGYTF,TGTGCCAGCAGCTTATGGACAGGGGATGGCTACACCTTC
TRBJ1-5,18,NA,TRBD1,TRBV7-2,CASSLGGQDKYSNQPQHF,TGTGCCAGCAGCTTAGGTGGACAGGACAAATATAGCAATCAGCCCCAGCATTTT
TRBJ2-3,15,once,NA,TRBV5-8,CASSGEGQGTDTQYF,TGTGCCAGCAGCGGCGAGGGGCAGGGGACCGATACGCAGTATTTT
TRBJ2-7,18,NA,TRBD2,TRBV14,CASSPGTSGRGPYYEQYF,TGTGCCAGCAGCCCCGGGACTAGCGGGAGGGGACCGTACTACGAGCAGTACTTC
TRBJ2-2,16,few,TRBD2,TRBV27,CASSLFPAGGPGELFF,TGTGCCAGCAGTTTATTTCCGGCGGGAGGGCCCGGGGAGCTGTTTTTT
TRBJ2-3,15,NA,TRBD2,TRBV24-1,CATSGTSGSTDTQYF,TGTGCCACCAGTGGGACTAGCGGGAGCACAGATACGCAGTATTTT
TRBJ2-1,14,NA,TRBD2,TRBV5-1,CASRGLAVYNEQFF,TGCGCCAGCAGAGGGCTAGCGGTATACAATGAGCAGTTCTTC
TRBJ1-2,14,few,NA,TRBV7-8,CASSDPRGTYGYTF,TGTGCCAGCAGCGACCCAAGGGGAACCTATGGCTACACCTTC
TRBJ2-1,14,few,NA,TRBV6-5,CASSYGRAYNEQFF,TGTGCCAGCAGTTACGGGCGGGCCTACAATGAGCAGTTCTTC
TRBJ1-3,16,NA,NA,TRBV1,CTSSLTQGGSGNTIYF,TGCACCAGCAGCCTCACTCAGGGCGGATCGGGAAACACCATATATTTT
TRBJ2-3,15,NA,NA,TRBV9,CASSPIDSYTDTQYF,TGTGCCAGCAGCCCCATTGACTCCTACACAGATACGCAGTATTTT
TRBJ2-3,15,once,NA,TRBV27,CASSFQGRRPDTQYF,TGTGCCAGCAGTTTTCAGGGGCGTCGCCCAGATACGCAGTATTTT
TRBJ1-6,14,NA,NA,TRBV11-2,CASSARISDSPLHF,TGTGCCAGCAGCGCGAGAATATCGGATTCACCCCTCCACTTT
TRBJ1-2,13,NA,TRBD1,TRBV3-1/TRBV3-2,CASSPRTGYGYTF,TGTGCCAGCAGCCCCCGGACAGGCTATGGCTACACCTTC
TRBJ1-2,13,NA,TRBD1,TRBV29-1,CSAGTGGGHGYTF,TGCAGCGCCGGCACAGGGGGCGGACATGGCTACACCTTC
TRBJ2-3,15,NA,NA,TRBV25-1,CASSGAYPSTDTQYF,TGTGCCAGCAGTGGGGCTTACCCTAGCACAGATACGCAGTATTTT
TRBJ2-3,14,NA,NA,TRBV24-1,CATSNREATDTQYF,TGTGCCACCTCGAACAGGGAAGCCACAGATACGCAGTATTTT
TRBJ1-3,14,NA,NA,TRBV13,CASSYPGSGNTIYF,TGTGCCAGCAGCTACCCGGGGTCTGGAAACACCATATATTTT
TRBJ2-7,14,NA,NA,TRBV18,CASSPSPGGYEQYF,TGTGCCAGCTCACCTTCCCCAGGGGGGTACGAGCAGTACTTC
TRBJ2-5,15,NA,TRBD1,TRBV29-1,CSVEGDRSLKETQYF,TGCAGCGTCGAAGGGGACAGGAGTCTAAAAGAGACCCAGTACTTC
TRBJ2-1,15,NA,TRBD2,TRBV9,CASSLKGPLAGDQFF,TGTGCCAGCAGCCTAAAAGGCCCTCTAGCGGGGGACCAGTTCTTC
TRBJ1-1,13,NA,TRBD1,TRBV7-3,CASRGTGSPKAFF,TGTGCCAGCAGAGGGACAGGCTCCCCGAAGGCTTTCTTT
TRBJ2-1,15,NA,TRBD1,TRBV5-1,CASRTQGGSYNEQFF,TGCGCCAGCAGAACACAGGGGGGCTCCTACAATGAGCAGTTCTTC
TRBJ2-6,14,NA,NA,TRBV10-1,CASSAGSGANVLTF,TGCGCCAGCAGTGCAGGGTCTGGGGCCAACGTCCTGACTTTC
TRBJ1-2,13,NA,NA,TRBV7-3,CASSLLPIDGYTF,TGTGCCAGCAGCCTCCTCCCTATCGATGGCTACACCTTC
TRBJ1-5,13,few,NA,TRBV28,CASSILANQPQHF,TGTGCCAGCAGTATCCTCGCGAATCAGCCCCAGCATTTT
TRBJ2-7,14,NA,NA,TRBV7-2,CASKKDRSSYEQYF,TGTGCCAGCAAAAAGGACAGAAGCTCCTACGAGCAGTACTTC
TRBJ2-1,15,NA,NA,TRBV3-1/TRBV3-2,CASSQGGTAYNEQFF,TGTGCCAGCAGCCAAGGCGGGACCGCTTACAATGAGCAGTTCTTC
TRBJ1-1,15,few,NA,TRBV5-1,CASSLKGHLNTEAFF,TGCGCCAGCAGCTTGAAGGGACACTTGAACACTGAAGCTTTCTTT
TRBJ2-5,15,NA,TRBD1,TRBV27,CASSPGTGVQETQYF,TGTGCCAGCAGTCCTGGGACAGGGGTCCAAGAGACCCAGTACTTC
TRBJ2-5,13,NA,NA,TRBV6-2/TRBV6-3,CASSRVHGETQYF,TGTGCCAGCAGTCGGGTACACGGGGAGACCCAGTACTTC
TRBJ2-4,16,NA,TRBD2,TRBV7-9,CASSLSGRAEGNIQYF,TGTGCCAGCAGCCTTAGCGGGAGGGCTGAGGGCAACATTCAGTACTTC
TRBJ2-5,18,NA,NA,TRBV1,CTSIIPRGILIRGETQYF,TGCACCAGCATCATCCCGAGGGGGATCCTTATCCGGGGAGAGACCCAGTACTTC
TRBJ1-2,16,NA,NA,TRBV27,CASLETRLKGSDGYTF,TGTGCCAGCCTCGAAACTCGACTTAAGGGGTCGGACGGCTACACCTTC
TRBJ2-7,11,few,NA,TRBV30,CASGTDYEQYF,TGTGCCTCCGGCACAGACTACGAGCAGTACTTC
TRBJ2-5,9,NA,NA,TRBV28,CASTETQYF,TGTGCCAGCACGGAGACCCAGTACTTC
TRBJ1-2,13,NA,TRBD1,TRBV28,CASTIRDSYGYTF,TGTGCCAGCACCATCCGGGACAGTTATGGCTACACCTTC
TRBJ1-2,14,NA,NA,TRBV15,CATSRGGANYGYTF,TGTGCCACCAGCAGAGGTGGAGCGAACTATGGCTACACCTTC
TRBJ1-2,12,once,NA,TRBV7-9,CASSGPYYGYTF,TGTGCCAGCAGCGGGCCTTACTATGGCTACACCTTC